The source of this TCR beta chain is a study of blood T cell repertoires in COVID-19. On the study more broadly: The United States, Italy and Spain provided the acute and convalescent COVID-19 samples. The analysed material was cDNA or gDNA that came from T cells, B-cell-depleted T cells, or PBMCs.

In the authors' methods: Reference gene primer amplification gave estimated nucleated cell counts. Assay used: immunoSEQ multiplex PCR; TCRdb lists only in-frame clones, some missing. The V and J calls and clone size are taken from that table; D and trimming were inferred from the DNA. The data contain 95,000 to 110,000 clones, 75% to 90% of them seen just once; the ten biggest clones take up 12%. CDR3 length equals 15 residues. V shed 0 bases and J shed 0 bases, with 10 bases lying between them. Germline CDR1 SGHRS, CDR2 YFSETQ. The origin of this receptor is a human donor in a cohort sampled during active COVID-19. V is TRBV5-1 and J is TRBJ2-7, with D maybe TRBD2 (7 bases). Sequenced: peripheral blood. The CDR3 spells CASSLARGASYEQYF. For the CDR3, the DNA is TGCGCCAGCAGCTTGGCTCGGGGGGCCTCCTACGAGCAGTACTTC.